Listed here is a single T cell receptor (beta chain). Germline V gives CDR1 SGHVS, CDR2 FQNEAQ. CDR3 length: 16 residues. V was cut by 5 bases and J by 4 bases, with 18 bases left in between. The sample originates from a study of OX40 agonist ivuxolimab in advanced cancers. Some clones are missing from TCRdb's copy, which holds only in-frame ones; the method was immunoSEQ multiplex PCR. The repertoire has more than 75,000 clones, around 86% of them found once; the top ten carry under 0.35%. Sequenced material: CD4+ or CD8+ T cells sorted from blood, taken in a trial of the OX40 agonist ivuxolimab. The chain is built from TRBV7-8 and TRBJ2-1; D call uncertain. This clonotype was sampled from an adult with an advanced solid tumor such as melanoma, head and neck, liver or kidney cancer. The DNA for the CDR3 is TGTGCCAGCAGCCGCCCCGGGCCTACTTCTTACAATGAGCAGTTCTTC. Translation gives CASSRPGPTSYNEQFF.